This TCR beta chain is from a study of neoadjuvant anti-PD-1 for oral cavity cancer. V shed 0 bases and J 3 bases; nucleotides not matched to a gene: 1. The length of the CDR3 is 15 residues. CDR1 is GTSNPN, CDR2 SVGIG, per germline (reference sequence). Here immunoSEQ multiplex PCR was the method, and the copy in TCRdb shows in-frame clones only, minus some. Of 13,000 to 15,000 clones in the sample, about four fifths were seen once. The table lists this clone with a count of one. The time point: after neoadjuvant nivolumab, at surgical resection. The patients had HPV-negative, locally advanced oral cavity squamous cell carcinoma.

This sequence originates from a person aged 40 to 85 with oral cavity squamous cell carcinoma. Material: PBMCs, obtained after nivolumab (anti-PD-1) treatment. The chain carries TRBV30 and TRBJ2-2, with 10 bases aligning to TRBD2. In nucleotides, the CDR3 is TGTGCCTGGAGTGTAGCGGGAGGGGACACCGGGGAGCTGTTTTTT. Translated: CAWSVAGGDTGELFF.